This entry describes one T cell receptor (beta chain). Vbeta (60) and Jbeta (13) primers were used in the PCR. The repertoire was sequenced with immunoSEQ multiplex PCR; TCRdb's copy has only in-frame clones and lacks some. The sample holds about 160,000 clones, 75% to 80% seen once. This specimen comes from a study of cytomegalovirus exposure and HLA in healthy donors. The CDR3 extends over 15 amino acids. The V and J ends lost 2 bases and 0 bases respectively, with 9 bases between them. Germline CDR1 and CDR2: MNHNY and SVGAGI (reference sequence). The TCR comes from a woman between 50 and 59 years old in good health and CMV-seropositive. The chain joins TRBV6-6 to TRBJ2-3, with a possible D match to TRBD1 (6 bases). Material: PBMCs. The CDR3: CASSYTGQSTDTQYF. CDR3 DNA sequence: TGTGCCAGCAGTTACACAGGGCAAAGCACAGATACGCAGTATTTT.